The clone carrying this TCR beta chain was detected once. CDR3 length: 14 residues. Germline V gene data show CDR1 as SGHKS and CDR2 as YYEKEE (reference sequence). With 7 bases clipped from V and 5 bases from J, the junction kept 10 bases outside the gene matches. Only in-frame clones appear in the TCRdb table, and some are missing; sequencing was by immunoSEQ multiplex PCR. The sample consists of 6,000 to 8,000 clones, around 75% of them appearing once. This specimen comes from a study of somatic mutations in cytotoxic T cells in rheumatoid arthritis. About the research overall: Nearly 100% purity was obtained when some V beta antibody-stained T-cell populations were flow-sorted; these included V beta1+ cells sequenced for TCRB.

The source of this sequence is an adult with rheumatoid arthritis. The gene calls are TRBV5-5 and TRBJ2-3, with 7 bases that match TRBD1. The sample consisted of CD8+ T cells sorted from blood. As DNA, the CDR3 is TGTGCCAGCCGGGTTTTCGGGACAGTAGATACGCAGTATTTT. Protein product: CASRVFGTVDTQYF. Together with reference TRBV5-5 and TRBJ2-3, the CDR3 gives the full variable domain: DAGVTQSPTHLIKTRGQQVTLRCSPISGHKSVSWYQQVLGQGPQFIFQYYEKEERGRGNFPDRFSARQFPNYSSELNVNALLLGDSALYLCASRVFGTVDTQYFGPGTRLTVL.